What follows describes a single T cell receptor beta chain. The data originate from a study of CD4 and CD8 cells across lung adenocarcinoma regions. MiXCR, run by TCRdb on the PCR reads, gives a single entry per CDR3 protein. This sample has about 9,200 distinct CDR3 sequences, with 40% to 55% found just once. Per the germline V gene, CDR1 is DFQATT and CDR2 is SNEGSKA (reference sequence). Trimming cost V 1 base and J 0 bases, with 7 bases left between them. The CDR3 is 14 amino acids. The source of this sequence is a male donor with lung adenocarcinoma. The CD4 and CD8 labels of this study may be unreliable. This chain connects TRBV20-1 to TRBJ1-3; no reliable D call. The sample taken for sequencing was CD8+ T cells from the margin of a lung tumor. The CDR3 DNA follows: TGCAGTGCTAGAGCCGGGGACTCTGGAAACACCATATATTTT. Encoded protein: CSARAGDSGNTIYF.